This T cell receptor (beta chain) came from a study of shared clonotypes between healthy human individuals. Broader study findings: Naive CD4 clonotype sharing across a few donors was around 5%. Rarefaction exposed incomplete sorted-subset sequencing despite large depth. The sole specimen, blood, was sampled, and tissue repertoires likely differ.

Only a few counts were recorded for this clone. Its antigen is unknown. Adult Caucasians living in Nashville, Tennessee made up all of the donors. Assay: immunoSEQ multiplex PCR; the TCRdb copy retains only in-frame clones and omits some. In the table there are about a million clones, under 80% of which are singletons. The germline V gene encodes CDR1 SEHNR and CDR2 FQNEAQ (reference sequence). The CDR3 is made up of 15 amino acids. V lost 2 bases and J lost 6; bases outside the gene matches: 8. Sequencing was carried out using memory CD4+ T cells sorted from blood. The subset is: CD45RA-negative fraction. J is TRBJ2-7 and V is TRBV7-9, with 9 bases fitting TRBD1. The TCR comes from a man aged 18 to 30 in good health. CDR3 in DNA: TGTGCCAGCAGCTTACAAGGGGGGACAGGGATCGAGCAGTACTTC. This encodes CASSLQGGTGIEQYF.